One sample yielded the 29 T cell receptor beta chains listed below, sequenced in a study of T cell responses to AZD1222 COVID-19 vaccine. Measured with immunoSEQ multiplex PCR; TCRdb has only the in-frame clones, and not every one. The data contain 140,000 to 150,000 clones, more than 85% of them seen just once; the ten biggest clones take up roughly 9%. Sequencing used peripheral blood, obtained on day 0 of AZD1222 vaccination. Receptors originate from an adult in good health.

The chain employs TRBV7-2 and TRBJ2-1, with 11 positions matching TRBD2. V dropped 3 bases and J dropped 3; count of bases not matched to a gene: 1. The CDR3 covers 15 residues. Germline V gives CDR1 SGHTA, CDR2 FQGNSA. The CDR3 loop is CASSLTSGDYNEQFF. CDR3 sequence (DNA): TGTGCCAGCAGCTTGACTAGCGGGGACTACAATGAGCAGTTCTTC.

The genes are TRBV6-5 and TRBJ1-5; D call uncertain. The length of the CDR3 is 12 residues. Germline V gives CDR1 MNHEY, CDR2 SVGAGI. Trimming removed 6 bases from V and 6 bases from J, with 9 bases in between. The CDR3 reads CASRDPGQPQHF. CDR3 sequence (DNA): TGTGCCAGCAGGGACCCAGGTCAGCCCCAGCATTTT.

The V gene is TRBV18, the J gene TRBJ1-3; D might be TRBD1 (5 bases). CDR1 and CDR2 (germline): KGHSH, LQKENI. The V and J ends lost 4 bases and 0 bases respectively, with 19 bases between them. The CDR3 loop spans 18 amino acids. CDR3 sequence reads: CASSLTRTTASSGNTIYF. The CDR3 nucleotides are TGTGCCAGCTCACTCACGAGGACGACAGCTAGCTCTGGAAACACCATATATTTT.

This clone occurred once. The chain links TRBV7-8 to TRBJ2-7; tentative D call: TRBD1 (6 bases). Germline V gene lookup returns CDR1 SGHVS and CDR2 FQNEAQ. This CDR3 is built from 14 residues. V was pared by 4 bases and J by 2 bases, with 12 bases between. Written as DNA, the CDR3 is TGTGCCAGCAGCTCACAGGGTAGACCCTACGAGCAGTACTTC. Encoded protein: CASSSQGRPYEQYF.

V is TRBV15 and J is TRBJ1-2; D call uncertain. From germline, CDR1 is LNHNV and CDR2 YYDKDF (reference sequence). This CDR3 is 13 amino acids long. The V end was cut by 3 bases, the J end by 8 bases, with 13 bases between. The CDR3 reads CATSSTRRLGYTF. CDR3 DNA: TGTGCCACCAGCAGTACCCGTCGGCTGGGCTACACCTTC.

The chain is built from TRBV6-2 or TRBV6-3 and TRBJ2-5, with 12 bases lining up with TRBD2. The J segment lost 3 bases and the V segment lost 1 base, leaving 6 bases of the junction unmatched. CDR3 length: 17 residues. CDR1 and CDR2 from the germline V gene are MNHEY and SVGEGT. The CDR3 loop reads CASSYFGLAGIKETQYF. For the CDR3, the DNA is TGTGCCAGCAGTTACTTTGGACTAGCGGGGATAAAAGAGACCCAGTACTTC.

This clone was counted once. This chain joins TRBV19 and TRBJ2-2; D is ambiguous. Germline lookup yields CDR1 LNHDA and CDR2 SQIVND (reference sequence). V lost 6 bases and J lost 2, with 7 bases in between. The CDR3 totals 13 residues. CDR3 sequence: CASSGPNTGELFF. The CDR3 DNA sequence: TGTGCCAGTAGCGGGCCCAACACCGGGGAGCTGTTTTTT.

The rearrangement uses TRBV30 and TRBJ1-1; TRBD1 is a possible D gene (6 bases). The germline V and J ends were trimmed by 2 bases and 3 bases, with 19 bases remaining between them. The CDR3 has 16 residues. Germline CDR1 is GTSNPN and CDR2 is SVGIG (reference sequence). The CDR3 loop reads CAWSRNNRAVYTEAFF. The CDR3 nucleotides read TGTGCCTGGAGTCGGAACAACAGGGCCGTATACACTGAAGCTTTCTTT.

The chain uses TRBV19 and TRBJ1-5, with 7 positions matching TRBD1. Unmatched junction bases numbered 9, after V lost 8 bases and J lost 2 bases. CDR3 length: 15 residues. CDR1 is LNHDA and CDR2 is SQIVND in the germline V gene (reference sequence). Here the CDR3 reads CASLRDRYGNQPQHF. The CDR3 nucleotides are TGTGCCAGTCTCCGGGACAGATATGGCAATCAGCCCCAGCATTTT.

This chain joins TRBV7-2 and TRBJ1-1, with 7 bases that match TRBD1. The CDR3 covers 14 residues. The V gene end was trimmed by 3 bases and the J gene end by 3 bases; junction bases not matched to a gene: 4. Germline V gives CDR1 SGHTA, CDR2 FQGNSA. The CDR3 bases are TGTGCCAGCAGCTTCCGGGACAGCGACACTGAAGCTTTCTTT. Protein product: CASSFRDSDTEAFF. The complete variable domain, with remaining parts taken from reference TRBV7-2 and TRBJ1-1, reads GAGVSQSPSNKVTEKGKDVELRCDPISGHTALYWYRQSLGQGLEFLIYFQGNSAPDKSGLPSDRFSAERTGGSVSTLTIQRTQQEDSAVYLCASSFRDSDTEAFFGQGTRLTVV.

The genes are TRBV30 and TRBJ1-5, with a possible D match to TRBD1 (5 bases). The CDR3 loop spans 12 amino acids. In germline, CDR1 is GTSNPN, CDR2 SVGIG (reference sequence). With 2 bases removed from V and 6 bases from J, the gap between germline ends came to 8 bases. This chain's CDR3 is CAWSQGLQPQHF. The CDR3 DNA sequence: TGTGCCTGGAGTCAGGGTCTTCAGCCCCAGCATTTT.

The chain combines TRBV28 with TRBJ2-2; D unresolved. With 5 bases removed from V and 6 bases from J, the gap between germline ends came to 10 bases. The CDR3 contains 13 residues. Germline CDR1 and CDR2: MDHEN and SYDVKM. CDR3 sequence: CASSLDQAGELFF. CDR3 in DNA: TGTGCCAGCAGTCTTGACCAAGCCGGGGAGCTGTTTTTT.

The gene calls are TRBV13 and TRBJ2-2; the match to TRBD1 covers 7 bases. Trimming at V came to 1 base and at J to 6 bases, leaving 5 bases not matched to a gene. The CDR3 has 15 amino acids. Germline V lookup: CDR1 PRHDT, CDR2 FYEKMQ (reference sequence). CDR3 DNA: TGTGCCAGCAGCTTAGAAGGGGGCTTTGCCGGGGAGCTGTTTTTT. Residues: CASSLEGGFAGELFF.

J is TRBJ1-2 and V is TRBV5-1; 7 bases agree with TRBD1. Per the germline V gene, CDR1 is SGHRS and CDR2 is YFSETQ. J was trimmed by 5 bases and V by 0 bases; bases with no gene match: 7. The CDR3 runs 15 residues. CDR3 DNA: TGCGCCAGCAGCTTGGTAACAGGGGTAGGGTATGGCTACACCTTC. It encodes CASSLVTGVGYGYTF.

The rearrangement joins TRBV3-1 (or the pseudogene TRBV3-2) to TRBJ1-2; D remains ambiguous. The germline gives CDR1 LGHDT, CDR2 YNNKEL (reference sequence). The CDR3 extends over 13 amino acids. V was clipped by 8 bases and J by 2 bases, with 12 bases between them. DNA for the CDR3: TGTGCCAGCGGGAGGGATTCAAACTATGGCTACACCTTC. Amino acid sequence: CASGRDSNYGYTF.

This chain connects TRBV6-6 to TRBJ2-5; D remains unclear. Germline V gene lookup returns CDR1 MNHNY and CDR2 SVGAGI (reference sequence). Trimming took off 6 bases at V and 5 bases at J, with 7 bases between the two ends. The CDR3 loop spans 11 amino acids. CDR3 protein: CASRMRETQYF. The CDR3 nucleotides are TGTGCCAGCAGGATGCGGGAGACCCAGTACTTC.

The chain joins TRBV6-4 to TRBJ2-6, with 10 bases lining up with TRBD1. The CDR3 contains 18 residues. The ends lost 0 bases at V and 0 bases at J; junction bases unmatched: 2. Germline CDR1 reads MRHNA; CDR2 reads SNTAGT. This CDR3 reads CASSDSRTGGSGANVLTF. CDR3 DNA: TGTGCCAGCAGTGACTCGAGGACAGGGGGCTCTGGGGCCAACGTCCTGACTTTC.

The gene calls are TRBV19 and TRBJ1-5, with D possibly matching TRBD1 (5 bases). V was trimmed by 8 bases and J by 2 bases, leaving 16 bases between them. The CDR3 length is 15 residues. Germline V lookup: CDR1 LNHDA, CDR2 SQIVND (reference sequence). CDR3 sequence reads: CASAPGLNGNQPQHF. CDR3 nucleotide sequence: TGTGCCAGTGCTCCGGGACTGAATGGCAATCAGCCCCAGCATTTT.

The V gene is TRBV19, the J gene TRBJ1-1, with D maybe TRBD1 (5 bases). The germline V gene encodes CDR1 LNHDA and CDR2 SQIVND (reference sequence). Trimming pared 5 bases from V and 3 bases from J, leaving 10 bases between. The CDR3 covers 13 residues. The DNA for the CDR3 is TGTGCCAGTAGTGCATCAGGGTACACTGAAGCTTTCTTT. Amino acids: CASSASGYTEAFF.

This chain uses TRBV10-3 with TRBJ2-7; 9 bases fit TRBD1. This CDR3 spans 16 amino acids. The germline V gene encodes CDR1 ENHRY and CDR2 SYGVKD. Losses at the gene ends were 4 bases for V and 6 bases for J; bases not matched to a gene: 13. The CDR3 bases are TGTGCCATCAGTGCGATCAATCCGGGACAGGGAAGCGAGCAGTACTTC. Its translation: CAISAINPGQGSEQYF.

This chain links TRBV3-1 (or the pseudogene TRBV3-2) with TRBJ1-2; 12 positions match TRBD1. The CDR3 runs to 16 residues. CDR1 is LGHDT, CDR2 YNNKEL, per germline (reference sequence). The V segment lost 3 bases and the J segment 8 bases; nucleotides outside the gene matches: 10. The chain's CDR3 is CASSQAGTGGGKGYTF. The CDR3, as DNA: TGTGCCAGCAGCCAGGCCGGGACAGGGGGCGGAAAGGGCTACACCTTC.

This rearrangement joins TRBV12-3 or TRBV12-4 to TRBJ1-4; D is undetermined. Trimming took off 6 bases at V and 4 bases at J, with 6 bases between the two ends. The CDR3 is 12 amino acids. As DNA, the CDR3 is TGTGCCAGCAGCTCAGTTAATGAAAAACTGTTTTTT. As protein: CASSSVNEKLFF.

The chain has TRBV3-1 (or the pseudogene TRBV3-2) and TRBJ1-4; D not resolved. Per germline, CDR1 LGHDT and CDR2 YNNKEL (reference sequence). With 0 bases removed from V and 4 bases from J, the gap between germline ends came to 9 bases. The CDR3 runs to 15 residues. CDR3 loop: CASSQDGQSNEKLFF. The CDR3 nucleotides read TGTGCCAGCAGCCAAGATGGCCAGAGTAATGAAAAACTGTTTTTT.

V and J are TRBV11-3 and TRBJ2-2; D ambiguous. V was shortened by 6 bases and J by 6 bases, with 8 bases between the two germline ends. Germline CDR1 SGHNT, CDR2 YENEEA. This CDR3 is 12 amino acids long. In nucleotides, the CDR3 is TGTGCCAGCAGTGTAGCCCCCGGGGAGCTGTTTTTT. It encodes CASSVAPGELFF.

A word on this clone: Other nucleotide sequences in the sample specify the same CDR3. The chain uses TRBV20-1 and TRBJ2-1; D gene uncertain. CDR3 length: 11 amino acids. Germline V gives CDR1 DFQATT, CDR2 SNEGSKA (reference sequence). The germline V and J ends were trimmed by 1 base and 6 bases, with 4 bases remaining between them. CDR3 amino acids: CSARGSNEQFF. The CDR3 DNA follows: TGCAGTGCTAGAGGGTCCAATGAGCAGTTCTTC.

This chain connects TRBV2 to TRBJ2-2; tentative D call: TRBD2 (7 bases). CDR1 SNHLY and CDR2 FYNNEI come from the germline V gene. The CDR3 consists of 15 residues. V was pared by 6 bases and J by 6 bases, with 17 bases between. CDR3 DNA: TGTGCCAGCAGGACCAGGGGACTAATAGCCGGGGAGCTGTTTTTT. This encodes CASRTRGLIAGELFF.

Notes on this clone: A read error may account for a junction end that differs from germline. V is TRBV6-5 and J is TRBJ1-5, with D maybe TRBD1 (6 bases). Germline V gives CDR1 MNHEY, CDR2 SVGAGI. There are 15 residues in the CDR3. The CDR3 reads CASSYSGDSNQPQHF. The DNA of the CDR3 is TGTGCCAGTAGTTATTCAGGGGATAGCAATCAGCCCCAGCATTTT.

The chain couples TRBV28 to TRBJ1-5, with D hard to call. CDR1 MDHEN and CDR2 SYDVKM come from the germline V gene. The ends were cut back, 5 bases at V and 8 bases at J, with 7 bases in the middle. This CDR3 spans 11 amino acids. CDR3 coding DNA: TGTGCCAGCAGTCCCCGCGAGCCCCAGCATTTT. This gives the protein CASSPREPQHF.

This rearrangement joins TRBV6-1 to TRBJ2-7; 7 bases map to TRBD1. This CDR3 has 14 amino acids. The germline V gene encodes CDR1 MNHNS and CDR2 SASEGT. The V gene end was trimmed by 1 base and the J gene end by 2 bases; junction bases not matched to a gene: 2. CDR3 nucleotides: TGTGCCAGCAGTGAAGTAGGGACAGCCTACGAGCAGTACTTC. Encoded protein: CASSEVGTAYEQYF.